The T cell receptor beta chain described here comes from a study of cytomegalovirus exposure and HLA in healthy donors. Whole-study results and caveats: The authors later linked a missense DCLRE1C variant to TCR beta V- and J-gene trimming.

This CDR3 contains 13 residues. Trimming removed 4 bases from V and 4 bases from J, with 8 bases in between. Germline CDR1 SEHNR, CDR2 FQNEAQ (reference sequence). About this clone: Its antigen is currently unknown.

Primers for the PCR totalled 60 Vbeta and 13 Jbeta. Repertoires were generated with immunoSEQ multiplex PCR, while TCRdb's copy carries only in-frame clones and drops some. The profile shows some 150,000 clones, roughly 80% of them singletons. The chain is built from TRBV7-9 and TRBJ1-5; a possible D gene is TRBD1 (6 bases). Sequenced input: PBMCs. This TCR came from a woman between 35 and 50 years old in good health and CMV-seropositive. Written as DNA, the CDR3 is TGTGCCAGCAGCTCCGGGACAAATCAGCCCCAGCATTTT. This gives the protein CASSSGTNQPQHF.